This T cell receptor beta chain was recovered during a study of blood T cells in healthy people across ages. Broader study findings: Aged donors had fewer naive CD4+ cells and lower diversity than long-lived donors.

This CDR3 spans 16 amino acids. V lost 3 bases to trimming and J lost 4 bases, with 16 bases between them. The V gene's germline CDR1 is MNHEY and CDR2 SVGEGT. Regarding this clonotype: What it binds is not known.

Using a J-beta primer mix together with a sample-barcoded 5' primer, a second PCR was run for roughly 6 to 12 cycles. TCRdb re-called the 5' RACE reads through MiXCR, storing one row per CDR3 protein. The repertoire holds over a million distinct CDR3 sequences, 35% to 55% seen once, with under 20% in the top ten. The gene calls are TRBV6-2 or TRBV6-3 and TRBJ1-5; D possibly corresponds to TRBD1 (6 bases). Sequencing input: blood. The TCR sequence derives from an older woman in good health. The CDR3 sequence is CASSYSGGLGNQPQHF. DNA of the CDR3: TGTGCCAGCAGTTATTCGGGGGGCCTGGGGAATCAGCCCCAGCATTTT.